The sequence of this T cell receptor beta chain was determined in a study of T cell repertoires in ileal Crohn's disease. The wider study: About half of patients got postoperative therapy: ten or so thiopurines, fewer than 20 anti-TNF.

Indicated time point: proximal margin of the surgical specimen (macroscopically non-inflamed). Only in-frame clones appear in the TCRdb table, and some are missing; sequencing was by immunoSEQ multiplex PCR. The data show 7,000 or so clones, around 82% seen once. What was sequenced was ileal tissue. This TCR derives from an adult with Crohn's disease.

The CDR3 bases are TGCGCCAGCAGCCCGGGACTTAGCTCCTACAATGAGCAGTTCTTC. Amino acid sequence: CASSPGLSSYNEQFF. V and J are TRBV4-1 and TRBJ2-1, with TRBD2 as a possible D gene (6 bases). This CDR3 is 15 amino acids long. V lost 4 bases and J 0 bases, leaving 10 bases between the germline ends. In germline, CDR1 is MGHRA, CDR2 YSYEKL.